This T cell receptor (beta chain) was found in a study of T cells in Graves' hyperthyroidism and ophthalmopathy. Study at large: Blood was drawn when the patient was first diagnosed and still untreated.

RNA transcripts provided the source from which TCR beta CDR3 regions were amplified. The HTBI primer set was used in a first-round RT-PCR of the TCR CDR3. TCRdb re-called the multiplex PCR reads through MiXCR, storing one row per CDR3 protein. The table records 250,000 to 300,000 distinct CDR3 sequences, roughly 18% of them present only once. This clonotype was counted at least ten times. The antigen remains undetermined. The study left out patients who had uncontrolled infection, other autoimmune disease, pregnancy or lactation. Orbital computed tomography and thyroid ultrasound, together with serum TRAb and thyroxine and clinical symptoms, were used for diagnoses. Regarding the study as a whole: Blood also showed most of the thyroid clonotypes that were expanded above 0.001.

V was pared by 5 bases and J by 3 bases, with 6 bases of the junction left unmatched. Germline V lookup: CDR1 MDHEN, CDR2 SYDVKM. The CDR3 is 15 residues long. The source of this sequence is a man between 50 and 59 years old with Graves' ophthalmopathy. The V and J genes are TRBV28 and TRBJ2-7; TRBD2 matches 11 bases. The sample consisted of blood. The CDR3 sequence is CASSVLAGVSYEQYF. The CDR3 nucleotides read TGTGCCAGCAGTGTACTAGCGGGAGTAAGCTACGAGCAGTACTTC.